Described below is a single T cell receptor beta chain sequence and its context. Its antigen has not been determined. The input lacks base qualities; no much larger clone sits a single base away. These data come from a study of early T cells in non-severe SARS-CoV-2 infection (dated by TCRdb to the early 2020s). For context, the study as a whole: Because TCR sequencing relied on bulk RNA taken from unsorted whole blood, pairing of alpha and beta chains was not possible. General study outcomes and caveats: VDJdb matching was skewed toward anti-spike CD8 responses and likely underestimated virus-specific expansions by missing private and CD4 specificities.

Receptor libraries were prepared by 5' RACE. Sequencing instrument: NextSeq 500. Unique molecular identifiers were attached to individual cDNA molecules in the TCR library protocol so that sequencing error and PCR bias could be corrected. Sequencing covered both TCR alpha and beta chains, and within each sample the abundances of alpha and beta sequences were tightly co-correlated. Turning to the authors' computational methods: Decombinator V4 was used to perform V gene, J gene and CDR3 annotation of TCR sequences. TCRs were defined as expanded if a significant change between any two time points was detected under a Poisson model with p below 0.0001. TCR abundances were normalised to the total number of TCRs sequenced in each sample and reported as counts per million. MAIT TCRs were defined by TRAV1-2 paired with TRAJ12, TRAJ20 or TRAJ33, and iNKT TCRs by TRAV10 paired with TRAJ18. VDJdb, accessed 1 November 2021, was searched for CMV, EBV and SARS-CoV-2 annotated TCRs, excluding TCRs annotated for multiple antigens. Clones were called with MiXCR by TCRdb after fastp trimmed the public reads at Q25, and only in-frame beta chains were retained. Under each unique CDR3 protein, matching rows form one entry showing the most common genes and DNA. These V and J calls rely on TCRdb rather than the paper's analysis. The sample table shows more than 70,000 distinct CDR3 sequences, and 11% are seen once. The ten largest clonotypes hold approximately 12% of the sample.

This was a case-control study nested in a cohort of healthcare workers in London, UK, who had nasopharyngeal swab PCR tests and blood samples taken every week. Between 23 and 31 March 2020, the week of the UK lockdown, healthcare workers were enrolled and then followed up weekly for as long as 16 weeks. Relative to germline, V is 2 bases shorter and J is 3 bases shorter, with 16 bases between their ends. Spanning cysteine to phenylalanine, the CDR3 consists of 16 amino acids. Solely the CDR3 DNA is kept, with 48 bases framed from the first base. CDR1 and CDR2 are read off the germline V gene (reference sequence) as PRHDT and FYEKMQ.

The sample in question was whole blood, obtained at baseline. The sequence joins TRBV13 to TRBJ1-2; TRBD1 is possibly the D segment (6 matching bases). The receptor was derived from an adult who was a healthcare worker with PCR-confirmed SARS-CoV-2 infection or an uninfected control (not recorded which). The CDR3 sequence is CASSLRRLGADYGYTF. The DNA sequence is as follows: TGTGCCAGCAGCTTAAGGCGCTTGGGGGCTGACTATGGCTACACCTTC.